These T cell receptor beta chains were read from a single sample in a study of regulatory T cells in long-lasting Graves disease. TCRdb ran MiXCR on the multiplex PCR reads and lists one entry per CDR3 protein. Among hundreds of thousands of distinct CDR3 sequences listed, roughly 20% were seen once. This specimen consisted of peripheral blood mononuclear cells (PBMCs), obtained when the disease was refractory, from a patient treated with antithyroid drugs. These TCRs come from a female donor with Graves disease. Each CDR3 is given without its conserved first and last residue. Fields, in order: V gene, J gene, CDR3 length, clone size, CDR3 protein. The size of a clone is reported for some rows only, either as once, few or many, or as a class for expanded clones.

v_call: TRBV9
j_call: TRBJ2-7
cdr3_length: 13
clone_size: few
cdr3_aa: ASSVGVRGDKEQY

v_call: TRBV14
j_call: -
cdr3_length: 10
clone_size: -
cdr3_aa: ASSQTGPIQY

v_call: TRBV20-1
j_call: TRBJ2-5
cdr3_length: 11
clone_size: few
cdr3_aa: SARGSGRETQY

v_call: TRBV12-3/TRBV12-4
j_call: TRBJ2-5
cdr3_length: 14
clone_size: many
cdr3_aa: ASSFQGSNRGETQY

v_call: TRBV28
j_call: TRBJ2-3
cdr3_length: 15
clone_size: many
cdr3_aa: ASSFSLSAGVADTQY

v_call: TRBV24-1
j_call: TRBJ2-7
cdr3_length: 14
clone_size: few
cdr3_aa: ATSDDAGTIPYEQY

v_call: TRBV6-1
j_call: TRBJ2-6
cdr3_length: 13
clone_size: few
cdr3_aa: ASREDRAGANVLT

v_call: TRBV2
j_call: TRBJ1-5
cdr3_length: 10
clone_size: many
cdr3_aa: ASSETSFPQH

v_call: TRBV7-9
j_call: TRBJ2-2
cdr3_length: 12
clone_size: many
cdr3_aa: ASSLPLGSGELF

v_call: TRBV7-3
j_call: TRBJ2-7
cdr3_length: 12
clone_size: many
cdr3_aa: ASSLNPGSYEQY

v_call: TRBV6-2/TRBV6-3
j_call: TRBJ2-7
cdr3_length: 12
clone_size: -
cdr3_aa: ASRVAGENYEQY

v_call: TRBV28
j_call: TRBJ2-7
cdr3_length: 13
clone_size: many
cdr3_aa: ASSSARQDSYEQY

v_call: TRBV7-8
j_call: TRBJ1-1
cdr3_length: 13
clone_size: many
cdr3_aa: ASSLASVMNTEAF

v_call: TRBV27
j_call: TRBJ1-5
cdr3_length: 13
clone_size: many
cdr3_aa: ASSPGGVGNQPQH

v_call: TRBV7-9
j_call: TRBJ2-2
cdr3_length: 14
clone_size: -
cdr3_aa: ASSLYGLGNTGELF

v_call: TRBV5-1
j_call: TRBJ2-7
cdr3_length: 13
clone_size: -
cdr3_aa: ASSLSGVGGYEQY

v_call: TRBV28
j_call: TRBJ1-2
cdr3_length: 9
clone_size: many
cdr3_aa: ASSFGLGYT

v_call: TRBV27
j_call: TRBJ2-2
cdr3_length: 13
clone_size: few
cdr3_aa: AWARRMGCTGELF

v_call: TRBV27
j_call: TRBJ2-7
cdr3_length: 13
clone_size: many
cdr3_aa: ASSLKWDSSYEQY

v_call: TRBV19
j_call: TRBJ1-4
cdr3_length: 15
clone_size: many
cdr3_aa: ASRKRGQGTKGEKLF

v_call: TRBV7-9
j_call: TRBJ2-2
cdr3_length: 13
clone_size: -
cdr3_aa: ASRSSGANTGELF

v_call: TRBV6-1
j_call: TRBJ1-3
cdr3_length: 16
clone_size: few
cdr3_aa: ASSENSMGRHSGNTIY

v_call: TRBV29-1
j_call: TRBJ2-7
cdr3_length: 10
clone_size: -
cdr3_aa: SAQVASYEQY

v_call: TRBV29-1
j_call: TRBJ2-2
cdr3_length: 11
clone_size: many
cdr3_aa: SVDTANTGELF

v_call: TRBV10-1
j_call: TRBJ2-2
cdr3_length: 12
clone_size: few
cdr3_aa: ASRQTSGTGELF

v_call: TRBV30
j_call: TRBJ2-5
cdr3_length: 12
clone_size: -
cdr3_aa: AWSTGRVQETQY

v_call: TRBV6-2/TRBV6-3
j_call: TRBJ2-7
cdr3_length: 10
clone_size: -
cdr3_aa: ASSYGVGEQY

v_call: TRBV28
j_call: TRBJ2-7
cdr3_length: 15
clone_size: many
cdr3_aa: ASSAYPRDRPTYEQY

v_call: TRBV29-1
j_call: TRBJ2-1
cdr3_length: 13
clone_size: -
cdr3_aa: SVEKGDRSSDEQF

v_call: TRBV20-1
j_call: TRBJ2-4
cdr3_length: 11
clone_size: few
cdr3_aa: SAKGDWELIQY

v_call: TRBV3-1
j_call: TRBJ2-7
cdr3_length: 16
clone_size: -
cdr3_aa: ASSQDSRQLAETYEQY

v_call: TRBV5-4
j_call: TRBJ1-2
cdr3_length: 11
clone_size: -
cdr3_aa: ASSGDDDSGYT

v_call: TRBV19
j_call: TRBJ2-7
cdr3_length: 14
clone_size: -
cdr3_aa: ASSIALGTYSYEQY

v_call: TRBV25-1
j_call: TRBJ1-2
cdr3_length: 17
clone_size: -
cdr3_aa: ASSEKWGTWTGWEGDYT

v_call: TRBV27
j_call: TRBJ2-1
cdr3_length: 13
clone_size: -
cdr3_aa: ASSSGQGVGNEQF

v_call: TRBV6-2/TRBV6-3
j_call: TRBJ2-5
cdr3_length: 12
clone_size: many
cdr3_aa: ASSYSPGVETQY